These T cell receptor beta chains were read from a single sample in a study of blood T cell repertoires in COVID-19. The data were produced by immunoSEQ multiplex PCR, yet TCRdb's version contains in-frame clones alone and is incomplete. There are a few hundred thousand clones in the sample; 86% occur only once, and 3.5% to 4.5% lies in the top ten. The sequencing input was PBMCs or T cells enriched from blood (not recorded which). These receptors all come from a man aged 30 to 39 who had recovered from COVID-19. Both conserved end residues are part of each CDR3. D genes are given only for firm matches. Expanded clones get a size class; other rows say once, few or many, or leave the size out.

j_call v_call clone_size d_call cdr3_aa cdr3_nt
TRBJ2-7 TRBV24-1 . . CATTSRTMFWEQYF TGTGCCACCACGTCCCGGACAATGTTCTGGGAGCAGTACTTC
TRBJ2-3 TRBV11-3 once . CASSLGVGEGSTDTQYF TGTGCCAGCAGCTTAGGTGTGGGAGAGGGTAGCACAGATACGCAGTATTTT
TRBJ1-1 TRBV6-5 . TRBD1 CASSLGQGMNTEAFF TGTGCCAGCAGTCTCGGACAGGGGATGAACACTGAAGCTTTCTTT
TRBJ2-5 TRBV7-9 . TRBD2 CASSFWLAEQETQYF TGTGCCAGCAGCTTTTGGCTAGCGGAGCAAGAGACCCAGTACTTC
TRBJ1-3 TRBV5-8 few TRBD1 CASSSDRGGGNTIYF TGTGCCAGCAGCTCTGACAGGGGAGGGGGAAACACCATATATTTT
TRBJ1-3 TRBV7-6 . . CASRPSSSGNTIYF TGTGCCAGCAGACCGAGTAGCTCTGGAAACACCATATATTTT
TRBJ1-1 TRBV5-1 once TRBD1 CASSWDRGNTEAFF TGCGCCAGCAGCTGGGACAGGGGTAACACTGAAGCTTTCTTT
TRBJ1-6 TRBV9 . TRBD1 CASSNRGPSPLHF TGTGCCAGCAGCAACAGGGGGCCCTCACCCCTCCACTTT
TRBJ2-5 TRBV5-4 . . CASSLDQGTRETQYF TGTGCCAGCAGCTTAGATCAGGGGACAAGGGAGACCCAGTACTTC
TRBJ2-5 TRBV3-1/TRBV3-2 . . CASSQPGKETQYF TGTGCCAGCAGCCAGCCGGGGAAAGAGACCCAGTACTTC
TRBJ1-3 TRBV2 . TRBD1 CASRLGQAAGNTIYF TGTGCCAGCAGGTTGGGACAGGCGGCGGGAAACACCATATATTTT
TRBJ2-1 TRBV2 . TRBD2 CASTDRNPGLVVNEQFF TGTGCCAGCACCGATCGGAATCCGGGACTAGTGGTCAATGAGCAGTTCTTC
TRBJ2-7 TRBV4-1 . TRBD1 CASSQEFQGALEQYF TGCGCCAGCAGCCAAGAGTTCCAGGGGGCGTTGGAGCAGTACTTC
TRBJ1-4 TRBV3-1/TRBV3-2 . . CASSQDATNEKLFF TGTGCCAGCAGCCAAGATGCGACTAATGAAAAACTGTTTTTT
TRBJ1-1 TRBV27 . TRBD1 CASSWTGVNTEAFF TGTGCCAGCAGTTGGACAGGGGTGAACACTGAAGCTTTCTTT
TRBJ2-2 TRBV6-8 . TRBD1 CASRPRGQGRTGELFF TGTGCCAGCAGACCTAGGGGACAGGGACGGACCGGGGAGCTGTTTTTT
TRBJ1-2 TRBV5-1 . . CASSLDSFYGYTF TGCGCCAGCAGCTTGGACAGTTTCTATGGCTACACCTTC
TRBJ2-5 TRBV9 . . CASSPQGPPGAQYF TGTGCCAGCAGCCCCCAAGGGCCACCGGGGGCCCAGTACTTC